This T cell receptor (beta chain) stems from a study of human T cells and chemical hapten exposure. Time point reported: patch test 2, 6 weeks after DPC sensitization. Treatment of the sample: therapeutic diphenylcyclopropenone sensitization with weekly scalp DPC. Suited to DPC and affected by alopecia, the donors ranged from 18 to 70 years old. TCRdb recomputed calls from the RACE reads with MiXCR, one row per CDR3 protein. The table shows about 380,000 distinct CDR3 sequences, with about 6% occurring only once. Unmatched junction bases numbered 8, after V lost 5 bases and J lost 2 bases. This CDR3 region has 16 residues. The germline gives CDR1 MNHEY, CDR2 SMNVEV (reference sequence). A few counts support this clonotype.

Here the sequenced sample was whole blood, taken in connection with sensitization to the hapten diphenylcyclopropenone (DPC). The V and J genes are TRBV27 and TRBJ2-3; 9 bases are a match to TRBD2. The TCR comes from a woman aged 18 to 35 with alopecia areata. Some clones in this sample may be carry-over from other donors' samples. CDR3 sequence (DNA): TGTGCCAGCAGTCTTTTTAGCGGGGGTAACACAGATACGCAGTATTTT. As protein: CASSLFSGGNTDTQYF.